One sample yielded the 8 T cell receptor beta chains listed below, sequenced in a study of T cells expressing NK-cell markers (TCRdb year 2020). The library came from 5' RACE. The run used an Illumina HiSeq 2000. The reads, reprocessed by TCRdb, yield one row per CDR3 protein sequence and no DNA. This sample's table lists about 140,000 distinct CDR3 sequences. Roughly 12% of the sample belongs to the ten largest clones. The sequencing input was blood T cells: a sorted CD56 or NKG2C T cell subset, CD4+ or CD8+ T cells, or bulk PBMC T cells (not recorded which). Every receptor here comes from a young man in good health. Donor details come from another sample of the same person, matched by shared clones.

The rearrangement joins TRBV7-6 to TRBJ1-4; TCRdb's D call, TRBD1, is unchecked because there is no DNA. This CDR3 comprises 15 residues. CDR1 is SGHVS and CDR2 is FNYEAQ in the germline V gene. The CDR3 region is CASSSQGPGGEKLFF.

V and J are TRBV25-1 and TRBJ2-1; TCRdb outputs TRBD1, but without DNA this stays unchecked. Germline CDR1 and CDR2: MGHDK and SYGVNS. The CDR3 is 17 amino acids. CDR3 in amino acids: CASSELGLAISYNEQFF.

This chain uses TRBV27 with TRBJ2-5; TCRdb returns TRBD1, unconfirmable since there is no DNA. Germline V gene lookup returns CDR1 MNHEY and CDR2 SMNVEV (reference sequence). This CDR3 is built from 13 residues. CDR3 sequence: CASSLPGLETQYF.

The chain combines TRBV5-1 with TRBJ2-1; with no DNA, the TCRdb D assignment of TRBD1 cannot be verified. The germline V gene encodes CDR1 SGHRS and CDR2 YFSETQ. The CDR3 contains 11 residues. The CDR3 is CASTPGQQQFF.

The CDR3 region is CSVEVFRTGTSYEQYF. The chain links TRBV29-1 to TRBJ2-7; checking the TCRdb D call of TRBD1 is not possible without DNA. Germline-derived CDR1 and CDR2 are SQVTM and ANQGSEA. CDR3 length equals 16 residues.

V gene TRBV30 combines with J gene TRBJ2-3; TCRdb picks TRBD1, but there is no DNA to check that call. Looked up from germline, CDR1 is GTSNPN and CDR2 is SVGIG (reference sequence). CDR3 size: 14 residues. CDR3 protein: CAWDRDRATDTQYF.

J is TRBJ2-3 and V is TRBV2; TCRdb's D call of TRBD2 is untestable without DNA. The V gene's germline CDR1 is SNHLY and CDR2 FYNNEI. The CDR3 is 16 amino acids. The chain's CDR3 is CASSETSGSSTDTQYF.

This chain connects TRBV28 to TRBJ2-2; absent DNA, TCRdb's TRBD2 call cannot be checked. This CDR3 has 16 residues. Germline assignment: CDR1 MDHEN and CDR2 SYDVKM. The CDR3 is CASTLSGRPGTGELFF.